This T cell receptor (beta chain) comes out of a study of T cells in Graves' hyperthyroidism and ophthalmopathy. About the study: Pretreatment peripheral blood was obtained at initial diagnosis. General observations from the study: Ophthalmopathy was distinguished from stable hyperthyroidism by 13 V-J signatures. Clonotypes that were expanded in thyroid above 0.001 mostly appeared in blood too.

In its sample, this clonotype was seen many times. No antigen is known for it. RNA transcripts yielded amplified TCR beta CDR3 regions. HTBI primers drove first-round RT-PCR of the TCR CDR3. TCRdb reanalysed the multiplex PCR reads using MiXCR and keeps one entry per CDR3 protein. The sample includes approximately 200,000 distinct CDR3 sequences, about 17% of them seen just once. The study enrolled patients aged 18 to 65 with newly diagnosed hyperthyroidism of under 2 months' duration. Germline CDR1 SGHTA, CDR2 FQGTGA. The CDR3 totals 16 residues. Germline trimming cut 3 bases from V and 1 base from J; bases unmatched to any gene: 2.

Sequenced input: blood. The TCR sequence derives from a man aged 40-49 years with Graves' hyperthyroidism. This chain connects TRBV7-3 to TRBJ2-5; 13 bases are shared with TRBD2. CDR3 in DNA: TGTGCCAGCAGCTTGGGACTAGCGGGGATCCAAGAGACCCAGTACTTC. Protein sequence: CASSLGLAGIQETQYF.